One sample yielded the 6 T cell receptor beta chains listed below, sequenced in a study of blood T cell repertoires in COVID-19 (dated by TCRdb to 2020 to 2021). The method was the immunoSEQ multiplex PCR assay. The source is immuneACCESS, and TCRdb retained only in-frame sequences with V and J called. Part of the clones is not carried over; for the studies checked, unresolved V genes explain less than half of this, and the remainder is unexplained. The sample records roughly 110,000 clones, approximately 84% of which are singletons. Together, the top ten hold about 3% of the sample. Specimen: peripheral blood. Source of these receptors: a man aged 35-49 years with acute or convalescent COVID-19.

The chain carries TRBV19 and TRBJ1-2, with 7 bases identical to TRBD1. CDR3 length: 18 residues. V gave up 4 bases and J gave up 0 bases; unmatched junction bases: 14. Germline CDR1 and CDR2: LNHDA and SQIVND (reference sequence). Written as DNA, the CDR3 is TGTGCCAGTAGTACCTGGGACAGATCCCCTCGGGCTAACTATGGCTACACCTTC. Protein product: CASSTWDRSPRANYGYTF.

The chain joins TRBV25-1 to TRBJ1-1; D is unclear. This CDR3 is 13 amino acids long. Germline V gene sequence: CDR1 MGHDK, CDR2 SYGVNS. V dropped 7 bases and J dropped 0 bases, with 9 bases sitting between them. The CDR3 region has the DNA TGTGCCAGCATATCGGGGATGAACACTGAAGCTTTCTTT. Translation gives CASISGMNTEAFF.

The genes are TRBV29-1 and TRBJ2-1; D is undetermined. Trimming left V 4 bases short and J 8 bases short, with 6 bases between. This CDR3 region has 10 residues. Germline lookup yields CDR1 SQVTM and CDR2 ANQGSEA. CDR3 bases: TGCAGCGTTGTGGCCGATGAGCAGTTCTTC. Amino acids: CSVVADEQFF.

The chain employs TRBV10-3 and TRBJ1-1; 8 bases fit TRBD1. The CDR3 covers 14 residues. The germline CDR1 and CDR2 sequences are ENHRY and SYGVKD. V lost 5 bases to trimming and J lost 1 base; unmatched junction nucleotides: 3. Here the CDR3 reads CAISRTGQNTEAFF. CDR3 DNA sequence: TGTGCCATCAGTCGGACAGGGCAGAACACTGAAGCTTTCTTT.

The chain carries TRBV20-1 and TRBJ2-1; D unresolved. Trimming removed 6 bases at V and 14 bases at J, with 17 bases between. Germline CDR1 and CDR2: DFQATT and SNEGSKA (reference sequence). The length of the CDR3 is 11 residues. The CDR3 nucleotides are TGCAGTGCCCCAGATTTCCCTCAAGAGTTCTTC. Protein sequence: CSAPDFPQEFF.

This clone was detected a few times. This chain uses TRBV7-2 with TRBJ1-2, with 8 bases lining up with TRBD1. The CDR3 consists of 13 residues. V shed 6 bases, J shed 4 bases, and the junction held 4 bases outside the gene matches. Germline-derived CDR1 and CDR2 are SGHTA and FQGNSA. This CDR3 reads CASSKDRAYGYTF. The CDR3 DNA follows: TGTGCCAGCAGTAAGGACAGGGCCTATGGCTACACCTTC.